The clone carrying this T cell receptor beta chain was counted between two and nine times. Sequenced material consisted of expressed TCRB transcripts (all of the isolated RNA was reverse transcribed). Some clones are missing from TCRdb's copy, which holds only in-frame ones; the method was immunoSEQ multiplex PCR. This table holds a few hundred thousand clones, 12% to 15% found once. This entry belongs to a study of beta chain features in type 1 diabetes. The CDR3 totals 16 residues. V lost 0 bases, J lost 3 bases, and 13 bases lay in between. Germline lookup yields CDR1 SGHDN and CDR2 FVKESK. The V gene is TRBV14, the J gene TRBJ2-3, with D perhaps matching TRBD1 (6 bases). The TCR was taken from a man under 40 in good health. Sequenced input: central memory CD4+ T cells from blood. Written as DNA, the CDR3 is TGTGCCAGCAGCCAAGATGAGTGGGGGCCAACAGATACGCAGTATTTT. As protein: CASSQDEWGPTDTQYF.